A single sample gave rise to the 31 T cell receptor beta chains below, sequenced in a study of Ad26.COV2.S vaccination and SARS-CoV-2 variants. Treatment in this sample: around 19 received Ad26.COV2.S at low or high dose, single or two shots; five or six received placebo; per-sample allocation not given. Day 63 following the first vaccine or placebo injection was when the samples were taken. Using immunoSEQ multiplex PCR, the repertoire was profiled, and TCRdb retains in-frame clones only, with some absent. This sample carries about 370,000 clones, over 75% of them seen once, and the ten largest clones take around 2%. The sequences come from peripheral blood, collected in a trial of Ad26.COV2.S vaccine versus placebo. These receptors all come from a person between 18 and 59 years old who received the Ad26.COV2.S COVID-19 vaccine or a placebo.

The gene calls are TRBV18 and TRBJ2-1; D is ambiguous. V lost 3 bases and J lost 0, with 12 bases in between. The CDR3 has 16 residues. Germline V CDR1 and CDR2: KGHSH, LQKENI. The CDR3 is CASSPGRTSSYNEQFF. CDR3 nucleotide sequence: TGTGCCAGCTCACCCGGGCGGACCAGCTCCTACAATGAGCAGTTCTTC.

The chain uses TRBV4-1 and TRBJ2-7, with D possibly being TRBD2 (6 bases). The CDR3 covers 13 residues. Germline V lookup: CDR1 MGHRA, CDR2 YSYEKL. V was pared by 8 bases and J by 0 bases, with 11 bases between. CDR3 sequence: CASRGTRSYEQYF. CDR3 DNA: TGCGCCAGCCGCGGGACTCGCTCCTACGAGCAGTACTTC.

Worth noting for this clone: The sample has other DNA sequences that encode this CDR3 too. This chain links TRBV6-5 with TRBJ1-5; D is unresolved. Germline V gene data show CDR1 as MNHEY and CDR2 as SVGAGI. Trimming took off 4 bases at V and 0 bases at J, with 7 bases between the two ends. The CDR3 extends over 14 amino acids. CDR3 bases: TGTGCCAGCAGTTCCAGTTATAGCAATCAGCCCCAGCATTTT. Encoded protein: CASSSSYSNQPQHF.

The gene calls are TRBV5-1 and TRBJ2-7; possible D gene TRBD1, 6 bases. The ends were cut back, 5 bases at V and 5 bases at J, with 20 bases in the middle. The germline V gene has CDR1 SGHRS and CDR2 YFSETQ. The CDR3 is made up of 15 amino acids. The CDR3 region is CASSRGDRLFDEQYF. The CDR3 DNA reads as TGCGCCAGCAGTCGCGGAGACAGGCTCTTCGACGAGCAGTACTTC.

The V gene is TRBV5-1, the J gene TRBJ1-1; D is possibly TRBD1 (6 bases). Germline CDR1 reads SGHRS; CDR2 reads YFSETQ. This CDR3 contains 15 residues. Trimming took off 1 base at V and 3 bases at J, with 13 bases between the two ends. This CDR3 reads CASSLWTVRDTEAFF. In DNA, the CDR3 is TGCGCCAGCAGCTTGTGGACAGTTCGGGACACTGAAGCTTTCTTT.

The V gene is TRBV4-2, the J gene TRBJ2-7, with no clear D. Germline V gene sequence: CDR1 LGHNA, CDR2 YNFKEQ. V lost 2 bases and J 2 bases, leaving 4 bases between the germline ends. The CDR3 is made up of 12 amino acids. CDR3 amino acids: CASSQHPYEQYF. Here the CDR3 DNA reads TGTGCCAGCAGCCAACACCCCTACGAGCAGTACTTC.

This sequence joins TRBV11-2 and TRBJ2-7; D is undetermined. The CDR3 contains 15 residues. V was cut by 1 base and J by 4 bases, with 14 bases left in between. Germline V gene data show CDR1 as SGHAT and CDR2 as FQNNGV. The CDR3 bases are TGTGCCAGCAGCTTAGGGTCTATGTTTAGATACGAGCAGTACTTC. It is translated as CASSLGSMFRYEQYF.

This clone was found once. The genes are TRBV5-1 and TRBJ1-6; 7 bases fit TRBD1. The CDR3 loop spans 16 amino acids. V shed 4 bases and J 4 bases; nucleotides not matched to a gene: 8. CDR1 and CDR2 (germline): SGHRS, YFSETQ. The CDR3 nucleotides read TGCGCCAGCAGCACGCACAGGGGCCAATATAATTCACCCCTCCACTTT. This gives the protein CASSTHRGQYNSPLHF.

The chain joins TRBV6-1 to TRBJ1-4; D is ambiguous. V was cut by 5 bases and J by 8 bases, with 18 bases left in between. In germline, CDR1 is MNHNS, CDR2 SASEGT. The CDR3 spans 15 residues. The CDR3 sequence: CASSLDLPPYEKLFF. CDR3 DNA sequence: TGTGCCAGCAGTCTCGACTTGCCCCCCTACGAAAAACTGTTTTTT.

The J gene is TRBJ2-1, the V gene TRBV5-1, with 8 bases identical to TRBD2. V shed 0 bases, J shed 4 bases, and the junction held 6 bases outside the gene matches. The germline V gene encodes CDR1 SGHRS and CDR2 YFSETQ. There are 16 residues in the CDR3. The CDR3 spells CASSLVGSGDYNEQFF. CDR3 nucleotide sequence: TGCGCCAGCAGCTTGGTTGGTAGCGGGGATTACAATGAGCAGTTCTTC.

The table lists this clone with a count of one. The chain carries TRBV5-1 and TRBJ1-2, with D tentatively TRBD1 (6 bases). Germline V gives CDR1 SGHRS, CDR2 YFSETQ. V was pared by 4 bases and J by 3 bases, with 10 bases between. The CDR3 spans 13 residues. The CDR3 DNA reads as TGCGCCAGCAGCCGGGACAATGACTATGGCTACACCTTC. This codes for CASSRDNDYGYTF. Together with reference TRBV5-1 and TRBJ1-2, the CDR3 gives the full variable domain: KAGVTQTPRYLIKTRGQQVTLSCSPISGHRSVSWYQQTPGQGLQFLFEYFSETQRNKGNFPGRFSGRQFSNSRSEMNVSTLELGDSALYLCASSRDNDYGYTFGSGTRLTVV.

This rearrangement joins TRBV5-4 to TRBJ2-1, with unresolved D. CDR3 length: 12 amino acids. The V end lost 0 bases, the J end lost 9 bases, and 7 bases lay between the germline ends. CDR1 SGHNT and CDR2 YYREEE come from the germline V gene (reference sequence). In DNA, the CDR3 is TGTGCCAGCAGCTTGGAAGTGGCTGAGCAGTTCTTC. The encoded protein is CASSLEVAEQFF.

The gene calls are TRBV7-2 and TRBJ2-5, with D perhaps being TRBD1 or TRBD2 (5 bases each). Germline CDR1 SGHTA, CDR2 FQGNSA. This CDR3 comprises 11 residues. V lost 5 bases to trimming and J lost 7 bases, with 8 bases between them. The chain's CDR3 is CASSPGGTQYF. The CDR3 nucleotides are TGTGCCAGCAGCCCTGGGGGGACCCAGTACTTC.

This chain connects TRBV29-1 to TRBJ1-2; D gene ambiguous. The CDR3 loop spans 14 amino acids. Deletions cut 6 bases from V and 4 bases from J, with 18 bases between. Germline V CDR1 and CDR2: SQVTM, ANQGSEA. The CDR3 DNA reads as TGCAGCGTGGACCCCTCAGAGGGTGGCTATGGCTACACCTTC. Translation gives CSVDPSEGGYGYTF.

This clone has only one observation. The CDR3 nucleotides are TGCGCCAGCAGCCAAGAGGTCTATAGCAATCAGCCCCAGCATTTT. It codes for CASSQEVYSNQPQHF. This chain links TRBV4-1 with TRBJ1-5; D not certain. CDR3 length equals 15 residues. The germline V gene encodes CDR1 MGHRA and CDR2 YSYEKL. V gave up 0 bases and J gave up 0 bases, with 6 bases separating them.

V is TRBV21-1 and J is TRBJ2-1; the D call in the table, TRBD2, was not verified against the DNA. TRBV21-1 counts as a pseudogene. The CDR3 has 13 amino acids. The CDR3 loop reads CASGRVSYNEQFF. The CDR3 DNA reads TGTGCCAGCGGGAGAGTCTCCTACAATGAGCAGTTCTTC.

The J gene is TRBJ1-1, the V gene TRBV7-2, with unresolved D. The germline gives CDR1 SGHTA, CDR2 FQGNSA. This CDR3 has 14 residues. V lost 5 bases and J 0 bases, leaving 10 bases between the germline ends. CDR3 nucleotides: TGTGCCAGCAGCCCTAGTCAGGTGAACACTGAAGCTTTCTTT. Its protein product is CASSPSQVNTEAFF.

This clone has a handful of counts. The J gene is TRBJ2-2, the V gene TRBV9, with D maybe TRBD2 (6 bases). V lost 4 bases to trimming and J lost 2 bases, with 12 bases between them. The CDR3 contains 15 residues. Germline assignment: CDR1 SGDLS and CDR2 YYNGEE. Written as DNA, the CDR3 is TGTGCCAGCAGCCTAGGAGGGACCAACACCGGGGAGCTGTTTTTT. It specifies CASSLGGTNTGELFF.

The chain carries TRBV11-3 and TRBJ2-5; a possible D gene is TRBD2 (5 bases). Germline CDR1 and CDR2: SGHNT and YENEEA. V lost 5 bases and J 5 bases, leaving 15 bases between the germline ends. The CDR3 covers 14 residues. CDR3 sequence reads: CASSARLSGETQYF. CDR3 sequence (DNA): TGTGCCAGCAGCGCCAGGTTATCGGGGGAGACCCAGTACTTC.

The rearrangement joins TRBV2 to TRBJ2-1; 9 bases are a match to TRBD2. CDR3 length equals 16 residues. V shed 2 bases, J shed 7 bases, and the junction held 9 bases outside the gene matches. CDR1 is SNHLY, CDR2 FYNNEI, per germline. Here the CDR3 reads CASSETPGLAENEQFF. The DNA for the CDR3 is TGTGCCAGCAGTGAAACTCCGGGACTAGCTGAGAATGAGCAGTTCTTC.

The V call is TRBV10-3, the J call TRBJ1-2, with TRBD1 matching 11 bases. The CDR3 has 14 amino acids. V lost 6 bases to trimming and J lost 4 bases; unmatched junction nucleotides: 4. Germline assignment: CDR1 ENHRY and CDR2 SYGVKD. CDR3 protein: CAIRGTGGFYGYTF. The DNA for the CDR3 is TGTGCCATCAGGGGGACAGGGGGGTTCTATGGCTACACCTTC.

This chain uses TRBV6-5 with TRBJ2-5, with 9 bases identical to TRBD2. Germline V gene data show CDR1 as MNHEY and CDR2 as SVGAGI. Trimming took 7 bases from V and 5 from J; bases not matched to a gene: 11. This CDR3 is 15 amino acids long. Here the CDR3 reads CASTWVLAGDETQYF. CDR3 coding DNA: TGTGCCAGCACGTGGGTGTTAGCGGGAGATGAGACCCAGTACTTC.

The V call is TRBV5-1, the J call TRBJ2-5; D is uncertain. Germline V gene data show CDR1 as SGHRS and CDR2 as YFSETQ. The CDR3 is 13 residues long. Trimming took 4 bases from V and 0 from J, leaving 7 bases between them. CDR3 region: CASSTGHQETQYF. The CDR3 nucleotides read TGCGCCAGCAGCACGGGCCACCAAGAGACCCAGTACTTC.

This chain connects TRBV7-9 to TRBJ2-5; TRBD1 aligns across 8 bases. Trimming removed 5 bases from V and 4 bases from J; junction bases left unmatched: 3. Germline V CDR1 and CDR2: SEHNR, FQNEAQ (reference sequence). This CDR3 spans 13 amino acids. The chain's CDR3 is CASSPTGGETQYF. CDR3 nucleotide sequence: TGTGCCAGCAGCCCTACAGGGGGAGAGACCCAGTACTTC.

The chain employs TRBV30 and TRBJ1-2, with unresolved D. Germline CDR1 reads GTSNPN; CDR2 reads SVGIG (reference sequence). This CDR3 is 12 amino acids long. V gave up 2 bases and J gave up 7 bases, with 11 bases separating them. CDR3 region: CAWSNTDIGYTF. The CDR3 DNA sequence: TGTGCCTGGAGTAATACAGATATTGGCTACACCTTC. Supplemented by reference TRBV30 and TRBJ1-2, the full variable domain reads SQTIHQWPATLVQPVGSPLSLECTVEGTSNPNLYWYRQAAGRGLQLLFYSVGIGQISSEVPQNLSASRPQDRQFILSSKKLLLSDSGFYLCAWSNTDIGYTFGSGTRLTVV.

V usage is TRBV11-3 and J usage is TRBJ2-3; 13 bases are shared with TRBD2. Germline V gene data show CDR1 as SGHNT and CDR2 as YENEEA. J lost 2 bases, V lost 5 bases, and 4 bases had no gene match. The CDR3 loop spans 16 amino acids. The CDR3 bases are TGTGCCAGCAGCCGTGGGACTAGCGGGACCACAGATACGCAGTATTTT. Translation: CASSRGTSGTTDTQYF.

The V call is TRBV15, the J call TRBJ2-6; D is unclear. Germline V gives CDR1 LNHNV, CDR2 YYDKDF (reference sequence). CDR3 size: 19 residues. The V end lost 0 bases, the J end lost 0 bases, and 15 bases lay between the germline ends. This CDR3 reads CATSRDIRLEVSGANVLTF. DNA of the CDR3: TGTGCCACCAGCAGAGATATTCGACTCGAAGTCTCTGGGGCCAACGTCCTGACTTTC.

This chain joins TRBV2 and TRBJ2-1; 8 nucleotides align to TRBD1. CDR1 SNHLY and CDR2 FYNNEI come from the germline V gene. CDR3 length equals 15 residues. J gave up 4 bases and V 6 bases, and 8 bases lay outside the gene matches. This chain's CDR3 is CASRRDRGPYNEQFF. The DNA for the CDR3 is TGTGCCAGCAGGAGAGACAGGGGCCCGTACAATGAGCAGTTCTTC.

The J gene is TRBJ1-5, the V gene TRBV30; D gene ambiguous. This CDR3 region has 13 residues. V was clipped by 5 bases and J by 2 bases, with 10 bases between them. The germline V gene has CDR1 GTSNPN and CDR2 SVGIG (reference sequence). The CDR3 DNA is TGTGCCTGGGGCCCAATTGGCAATCAGCCCCAGCATTTT. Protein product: CAWGPIGNQPQHF.

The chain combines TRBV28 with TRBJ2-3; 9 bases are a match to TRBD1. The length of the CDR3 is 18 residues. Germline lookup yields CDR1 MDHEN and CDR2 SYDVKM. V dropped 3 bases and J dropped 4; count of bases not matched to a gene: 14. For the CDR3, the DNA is TGTGCCAGCAGTTTTCAGGGCGGCGGACAGGGGTCGGCAGATACGCAGTATTTT. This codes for CASSFQGGGQGSADTQYF.

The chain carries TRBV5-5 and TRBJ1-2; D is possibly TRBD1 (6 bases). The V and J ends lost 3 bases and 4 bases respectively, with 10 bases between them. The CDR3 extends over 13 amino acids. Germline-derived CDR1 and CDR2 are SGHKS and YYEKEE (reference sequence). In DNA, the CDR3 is TGTGCCAGCAGCTCAGGACAGCGCTATGGCTACACCTTC. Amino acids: CASSSGQRYGYTF.